This TCR beta chain was sequenced during a study of blood T cell repertoires in COVID-19. Overall study: COVID-19 samples, acute and convalescent, were from the United States, Italy and Spain. Nucleic acid was either cDNA or gDNA, and it came from T cells, B-cell-depleted T cells, or PBMCs.

Clones were sequenced by immunoSEQ multiplex PCR, and TCRdb holds only the in-frame ones, with some missing. The data contain about 100,000 clones, roughly 86% of them singletons. The CDR3 length is 15 residues. V gave up 4 bases and J gave up 4 bases, with 14 bases separating them. Per germline, CDR1 MGHRA and CDR2 YSYEKL. This sequence originates from a man aged 45-65 years with active or convalescent COVID-19. The chain couples TRBV4-1 to TRBJ1-5, with TRBD1 as a possible D gene (5 bases). Sequencing was carried out using peripheral blood. The CDR3 region has the DNA TGCGCCAGCAGCCTAAGCGGGGGTCCTAATCAGCCCCAGCATTTT. Amino acids: CASSLSGGPNQPQHF.